This TCR beta chain comes out of a study of blood T cell repertoires in COVID-19. Overall study: Spain, Italy and the United States supplied samples that represented acute and convalescent COVID-19. T cells, B-cell-depleted T cells, or PBMCs supplied cDNA or gDNA.

Sequencing was performed with immunoSEQ multiplex PCR; in TCRdb, only in-frame clones are kept and a portion is missing. Of roughly 200,000 clones listed, roughly 88% were seen once; the top ten hold around 25%. The clonotype originates from a middle-aged man with acute or convalescent COVID-19. The sequenced sample consisted of peripheral blood.

CDR3 coding DNA: TGTGCCAGCTCACCTAGCCCCGGGACAGGGGGCGCGCAGCCCCAGCATTTT. This gives the protein CASSPSPGTGGAQPQHF. The chain recombines TRBV18 with TRBJ1-5; TRBD1 agrees at 12 bases. This CDR3 is 17 amino acids long. Unmatched junction bases numbered 10, after V lost 3 bases and J lost 7 bases. Germline values: CDR1 KGHSH, CDR2 LQKENI.